This section outlines one TCR beta chain sequence together with its context. Antigen unknown. Sequencing used immunoSEQ multiplex PCR; TCRdb keeps in-frame clones, though not all of them. The sample includes 4,500 to 5,000 clones, less than 35% of them seen just once. This entry is derived from a study of T cells in localized non-small cell lung cancer. General observations from the study: Adjacent lung had a median roughly 50 of the 100 largest tumor clones.

The CDR3 is 13 amino acids. V dropped 1 base and J dropped 12; count of bases not matched to a gene: 5. Germline V gives CDR1 SQVTM, CDR2 ANQGSEA. This chain uses TRBV29-1 with TRBJ2-1, with 11 nucleotides matching TRBD2. The starting material was lung tumor tissue, obtained before any cancer treatment. The sequence was obtained from a woman aged 35 to 69 with stage II squamous cell lung carcinoma. The chain's CDR3 is CSVEVAGGWGQFF. In DNA, the CDR3 is TGCAGCGTTGAAGTAGCGGGAGGGTGGGGGCAGTTCTTC.